A single sample is the source of the 19 T cell receptor beta chains below, sequenced in a study of T cell responses to AZD1222 COVID-19 vaccine. The method was immunoSEQ multiplex PCR; TCRdb's version includes in-frame clones alone and lacks a portion of them. Of roughly 100,000 clones listed, 85% to 90% are singletons. Sequencing used peripheral blood, obtained on day 0 of AZD1222 vaccination. Receptors were obtained from an adult in good health.

The chain combines TRBV14 with TRBJ2-7; D is possibly TRBD2 (5 bases). V was trimmed by 2 bases and J by 5 bases, leaving 10 bases between them. CDR3 length: 13 residues. The V gene's germline CDR1 is SGHDN and CDR2 FVKESK. The CDR3 bases are TGTGCCAGCAGCCAACGACTACCGGACGAGCAGTACTTC. This gives the protein CASSQRLPDEQYF.

This sequence joins TRBV25-1 and TRBJ1-4; no clear D. V lost 0 bases and J lost 8, with 4 bases in between. The CDR3 loop spans 12 amino acids. Germline V gene data show CDR1 as MGHDK and CDR2 as SYGVNS. This CDR3 is CASSEYQEKLFF. The CDR3 bases are TGTGCCAGCAGTGAATATCAAGAAAAACTGTTTTTT. Complete variable domain (other parts from reference TRBV25-1 and TRBJ1-4): EADIYQTPRYLVIGTGKKITLECSQTMGHDKMYWYQQDPGMELHLIHYSYGVNSTEKGDLSSESTVSRIRTEHFPLTLESARPSHTSQYLCASSEYQEKLFFGSGTQLSVL.

This clone has just one count. The chain combines TRBV19 with TRBJ1-6, with TRBD1 as a possible D gene (6 bases). The germline CDR1 and CDR2 sequences are LNHDA and SQIVND (reference sequence). The V and J ends lost 5 bases and 0 bases respectively, with 11 bases between them. The CDR3 is made up of 16 amino acids. The CDR3 here is CASSRKQGSYNSPLHF. CDR3 in DNA: TGTGCCAGTAGTCGAAAACAGGGCTCCTATAATTCACCCCTCCACTTT.

In this sample, this clone turned up a few times. This sequence joins TRBV30 and TRBJ2-5; the D gene is possibly TRBD2 (5 bases). Trimming removed 0 bases from V and 1 base from J, with 12 bases in between. Germline V gene lookup returns CDR1 GTSNPN and CDR2 SVGIG (reference sequence). The CDR3 extends over 15 amino acids. The CDR3 DNA follows: TGTGCCTGGAGTGTAGGATCGGACTTCCAAGAGACCCAGTACTTC. Translating gives CAWSVGSDFQETQYF.

The chain links TRBV27 to TRBJ2-3; TRBD2 matches at 13 bases. Germline V gene lookup returns CDR1 MNHEY and CDR2 SMNVEV (reference sequence). The CDR3 has 14 residues. V shed 7 bases, J shed 4 bases, and the junction held 2 bases outside the gene matches. CDR3: CASKGLAGSDTQYF. The CDR3 DNA sequence: TGTGCCAGCAAGGGACTAGCGGGATCAGATACGCAGTATTTT.

The V and J genes are TRBV18 and TRBJ2-2, with D perhaps TRBD1 (6 bases). V dropped 2 bases and J dropped 0 bases, with 7 bases sitting between them. This CDR3 is built from 15 residues. The germline V gene has CDR1 KGHSH and CDR2 LQKENI. The CDR3 nucleotides are TGTGCCAGCTCACCAACAGGGTCGAACACCGGGGAGCTGTTTTTT. This gives the protein CASSPTGSNTGELFF. The full variable domain, rest sourced from reference TRBV18 and TRBJ2-2, is NAGVMQNPRHLVRRRGQEARLRCSPMKGHSHVYWYRQLPEEGLKFMVYLQKENIIDESGMPKERFSAEFPKEGPSILRIQQVVRGDSAAYFCASSPTGSNTGELFFGEGSRLTVL.

The J gene is TRBJ2-1, the V gene TRBV6-5, with no clear D. Germline V gene lookup returns CDR1 MNHEY and CDR2 SVGAGI. V lost 0 bases, J lost 0 bases, and 6 bases lay in between. The CDR3 covers 15 residues. CDR3 bases: TGTGCCAGCAGTTACTCCAGGAGCTCCTACAATGAGCAGTTCTTC. Translation: CASSYSRSSYNEQFF.

The chain recombines TRBV20-1 with TRBJ2-7, with no clear D. V was pared by 7 bases and J by 1 base, with 8 bases between. The germline V gene encodes CDR1 DFQATT and CDR2 SNEGSKA (reference sequence). The CDR3 length is 11 residues. In nucleotides, the CDR3 is TGCAGTGGCATGGTATCCTACGAGCAGTACTTC. Its translation is CSGMVSYEQYF.

A few counts support this clone. J is TRBJ1-5 and V is TRBV5-6; 10 nucleotides agree with TRBD1. CDR1 and CDR2 (germline): SGHDT, YYEEEE. This CDR3 spans 17 amino acids. V shed 3 bases, J shed 3 bases, and the junction held 9 bases outside the gene matches. The CDR3 reads CASSSLGTGVDNQPQHF. The CDR3 coding sequence is TGTGCCAGCAGCTCACTGGGGACAGGGGTTGACAATCAGCCCCAGCATTTT.

The V and J genes are TRBV28 and TRBJ2-4; D is tentatively TRBD1 or TRBD2 (5 bases each). The CDR3 spans 18 residues. The germline CDR1 and CDR2 sequences are MDHEN and SYDVKM. The germline V and J ends were trimmed by 3 bases and 0 bases, with 18 bases remaining between them. DNA for the CDR3: TGTGCCAGCAGTTTGCGTCGAGGGACCACCGTAGCCAAAAACATTCAGTACTTC. Its translation: CASSLRRGTTVAKNIQYF.

The rearrangement joins TRBV12-2 to TRBJ2-2; the table's D gene call, TRBD1, was not cross checked with the DNA. TRBV12-2 is described as a pseudogene. The CDR3 has 12 residues. The CDR3 is CASRPSIGELFF. The CDR3 DNA is TGTGCAAGTCGCCCCAGTATCGGGGAGCTGTTTTTT.

The chain recombines TRBV27 with TRBJ2-2, with 10 bases matching TRBD1. The CDR3 consists of 15 residues. The V gene end was trimmed by 3 bases and the J gene end by 7 bases; junction bases not matched to a gene: 5. Germline loops: CDR1 MNHEY, CDR2 SMNVEV (reference sequence). Here the CDR3 reads CASSFRQGAIGELFF. The CDR3 region has the DNA TGTGCCAGCAGTTTTCGACAGGGGGCAATCGGGGAGCTGTTTTTT.

The DNA of the CDR3 is TGTGCCAGCAGACTAGCGGGAGTTTTAGCCGGGGAGCTGTTTTTT. Residues: CASRLAGVLAGELFF. The chain couples TRBV11-2 to TRBJ2-2, with 11 bases that match TRBD2. The CDR3 has 15 amino acids. V shed 6 bases and J 6 bases; nucleotides not matched to a gene: 6. Germline-derived CDR1 and CDR2 are SGHAT and FQNNGV.

The genes are TRBV9 and TRBJ2-1; 8 bases line up with TRBD2. The CDR3 loop spans 15 amino acids. CDR1 SGDLS and CDR2 YYNGEE come from the germline V gene. Unmatched junction bases numbered 10, after V lost 4 bases and J lost 7 bases. The CDR3 sequence: CASSSISGTANEQFF. CDR3 nucleotide sequence: TGTGCCAGCAGCTCCATTAGCGGGACGGCGAATGAGCAGTTCTTC.

The chain joins TRBV11-2 to TRBJ1-2, with unresolved D. Trimming left V 0 bases short and J 4 bases short, with 12 bases between. Germline loops: CDR1 SGHAT, CDR2 FQNNGV. The CDR3 has 15 residues. The DNA of the CDR3 is TGTGCCAGCAGCTTAGATGGGATTACCTCCTATGGCTACACCTTC. Translation gives CASSLDGITSYGYTF.

The gene calls are TRBV3-1 (or the pseudogene TRBV3-2) and TRBJ1-1; possible D gene TRBD1, 6 bases. Germline CDR1 is LGHDT and CDR2 is YNNKEL (reference sequence). V was clipped by 4 bases and J by 6 bases, with 18 bases between them. The CDR3 contains 15 residues. CDR3 nucleotide sequence: TGTGCCAGCAGCCCGGCGGGGGGGCTAACCCCTGAAGCTTTCTTT. Its protein is CASSPAGGLTPEAFF.

This chain links TRBV9 with TRBJ2-3, with D perhaps given as TRBD1 or TRBD2 (6 bases each). This CDR3 has 19 amino acids. Germline CDR1 SGDLS, CDR2 YYNGEE. Trimming shortened V by 3 bases and J by 2 bases, and 25 bases separated the two germline ends. CDR3 sequence reads: CASSAGVIWGPSITDTQYF. The CDR3 DNA is TGTGCCAGCAGCGCGGGGGTTATCTGGGGGCCCTCGATCACAGATACGCAGTATTTT.

J is TRBJ2-5 and V is TRBV18, with D unresolved. The CDR3 covers 13 residues. V lost 1 base to trimming and J lost 1 base, with 4 bases between them. The germline V gene has CDR1 KGHSH and CDR2 LQKENI. In nucleotides, the CDR3 is TGTGCCAGCTCACCACTCGCCCAAGAGACCCAGTACTTC. Protein: CASSPLAQETQYF.

J is TRBJ1-1 and V is TRBV21-1; TRBD1 is the table's D call, not checked against the DNA. TRBV21-1 is classified as a pseudogene. CDR3 size: 14 residues. The CDR3 nucleotides read TGTGCCAGCAGCAAAATTCAGGGTTTCACTGAAGCTTTCTTT. This gives the protein CASSKIQGFTEAFF.